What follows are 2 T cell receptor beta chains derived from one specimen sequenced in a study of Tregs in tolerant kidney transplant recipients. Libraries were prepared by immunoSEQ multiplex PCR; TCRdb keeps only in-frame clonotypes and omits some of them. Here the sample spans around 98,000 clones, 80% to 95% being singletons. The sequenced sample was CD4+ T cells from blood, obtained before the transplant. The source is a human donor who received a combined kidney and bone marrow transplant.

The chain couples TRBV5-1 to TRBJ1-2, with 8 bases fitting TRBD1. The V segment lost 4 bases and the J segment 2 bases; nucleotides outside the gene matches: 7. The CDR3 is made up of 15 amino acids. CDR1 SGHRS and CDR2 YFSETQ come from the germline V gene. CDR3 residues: CASSLRWDRNYGYTF. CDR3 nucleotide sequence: TGCGCCAGCAGCCTAAGGTGGGACAGGAACTATGGCTACACCTTC.

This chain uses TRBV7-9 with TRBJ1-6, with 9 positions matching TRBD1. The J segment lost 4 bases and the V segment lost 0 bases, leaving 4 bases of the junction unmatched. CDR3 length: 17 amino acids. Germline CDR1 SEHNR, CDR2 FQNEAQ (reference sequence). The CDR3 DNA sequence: TGTGCCAGCAGCTTAGCCACTGGACAGGGGTATAATTCACCCCTCCACTTT. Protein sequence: CASSLATGQGYNSPLHF.